This T cell receptor beta chain was sequenced for a study of cytomegalovirus exposure and HLA in healthy donors. About the study: Earlier, 117 million unique TCR beta sequences were recovered from around 200 million T cells by an analysis. Broader study findings: Indistinguishable V segments, including TRBV6-2 and TRBV6-3, were excluded. A few CMV-associated chains were confirmed in vitro to be specific for CMV antigens.

With respect to this clone: Its specificity is not known.

The PCR ran on 60 Vbeta and 13 Jbeta primers. The table came from immunoSEQ multiplex PCR; TCRdb's copy has only in-frame clones and leaves some out. The table includes over 150,000 clones, roughly 79% detected once. Germline V CDR1 and CDR2: MNHEY, SVGAGI. The length of the CDR3 is 13 residues. The clonotype comes from a woman aged 18-35 years in good health and CMV-seronegative. This chain links TRBV6-5 with TRBJ2-5; tentatively, D is TRBD1 (5 bases). The end of the DNA is better explained by TRBJ2-7, so the J call may be wrong. Sample: PBMCs. The CDR3 protein is CASRQGHSYEQYF. CDR3 in DNA: TGTGCCAGTCGCCAAGGACACTCCTACGAGCAGTACTTC.